Below, 15 T cell receptor beta chains from the same sample are listed, as sequenced in a study of immune cell composition in non-small cell lung cancer. Using immunoSEQ multiplex PCR, the repertoire was profiled, and TCRdb retains in-frame clones only, with some absent. The table lists thousands of clones, 73% of them singletons, with roughly 18% in the top ten. Normal lung sampling was at least 3 cm from the tumour, as distant as possible. The same sample was also used in a study of CD4 T cells in lung cancer.

The sequenced material came from non-adjacent lung tissue. The origin of the receptors is a human donor with non-small cell lung cancer.

This clone was seen more than once but under ten times. The chain recombines TRBV7-3 with TRBJ2-1; 14 positions agree with TRBD2. The CDR3 consists of 16 residues. J gave up 5 bases and V 6 bases, and 6 bases lay outside the gene matches. The germline V gene encodes CDR1 SGHTA and CDR2 FQGTGA. The CDR3 coding sequence is TGTGCCAGCAGATTGACTAGCGGGGGGGCTAACAATGAGCAGTTCTTC. Its protein is CASRLTSGGANNEQFF.

Only one count was recorded for this clone. The rearrangement joins TRBV5-1 to TRBJ2-5; 7 nucleotides agree with TRBD1. The junction had 5 bases not matched to a gene; V was cut back by 4 bases and J by 2 bases. This CDR3 has 14 amino acids. Germline-derived CDR1 and CDR2 are SGHRS and YFSETQ. In nucleotides, the CDR3 is TGCGCCAGCAGCCTCTGGACAGGACAAGAGACCCAGTACTTC. The encoded protein is CASSLWTGQETQYF.

In regard to this clone: Relative to the germline gene, one junction end is altered; a read error may explain this. The V and J genes are TRBV6-5 and TRBJ2-7; TRBD1 is a possible D gene (6 bases). The CDR3 extends over 14 amino acids. Per germline, CDR1 MNHEY and CDR2 SVGAGI. Written as DNA, the CDR3 is TGTGCCATCAGTGAGGGTACCACAGGGAACGAGCAGTACTTC. This codes for CAISEGTTGNEQYF.

The CDR3 loop is CASSVGLRGGSLETQYF. CDR3 bases: TGTGCCAGCAGCGTAGGCCTCCGCGGGGGTTCGTTGGAGACCCAGTACTTC. V usage is TRBV7-2 and J usage is TRBJ2-5, with TRBD2 matching 7 bases. The germline CDR1 and CDR2 sequences are SGHTA and FQGNSA. Unmatched junction bases numbered 17, after V lost 5 bases and J lost 5 bases. The CDR3 consists of 17 residues.

This clone was counted a single time. The junction and the germline gene differ at one end; a read error may be behind it. The rearrangement uses TRBV7-7 and TRBJ2-1, with 8 bases fitting TRBD1. The germline V gene has CDR1 SSHAT and CDR2 FNYEAQ (reference sequence). There are 13 residues in the CDR3. For the CDR3, the DNA is TGTGCTAGCAGCGGCGACAGGGGTGGTGAGCAGTTCTTC. Translating gives CASSGDRGGEQFF.

The V and J genes are TRBV4-3 and TRBJ2-2; TRBD1 might be the D (6 bases). Trimming took off 5 bases at V and 5 bases at J, with 12 bases between the two ends. In germline, CDR1 is LGHNA, CDR2 YSLEER. The CDR3 runs to 14 residues. CDR3 loop: CASSETGSTGELFF. For the CDR3, the DNA is TGCGCCAGCAGCGAAACAGGGAGTACCGGGGAGCTGTTTTTT.

The sample holds a few counts of this clone. The chain links TRBV6-1 to TRBJ2-7, with D unclear. Between the trimmed V and J ends, which lost 5 bases and 3 bases, there was a span of 8 bases. The CDR3 runs to 12 residues. Germline V gives CDR1 MNHNS, CDR2 SASEGT. The CDR3 DNA reads TGTGCCAGCAGTTCCAGACTCTACGAGCAGTACTTC. Its translation: CASSSRLYEQYF.

A few counts support this clone. In nucleotides, the CDR3 is TGTGCCAGCAGTTTTGGAGACAGGGTGAACATTCAGTACTTC. This translates into CASSFGDRVNIQYF. V and J are TRBV27 and TRBJ2-4, with 7 positions matching TRBD1. Germline V gene data show CDR1 as MNHEY and CDR2 as SMNVEV (reference sequence). The J segment lost 7 bases and the V segment lost 3 bases, leaving 6 bases of the junction unmatched. The CDR3 runs to 14 residues.

This clone was counted only a few times. V is TRBV11-1 and J is TRBJ2-2, with 7 bases matching TRBD2. Trimming removed 7 bases from V and 0 bases from J; junction bases left unmatched: 5. CDR1 and CDR2 (germline): SGHAT, FQDESV (reference sequence). The CDR3 extends over 15 amino acids. This chain's CDR3 is CASKNSGTNTGELFF. For the CDR3, the DNA is TGTGCCAGCAAGAACAGCGGGACGAACACCGGGGAGCTGTTTTTT. The full variable domain, in which reference TRBV11-1 and TRBJ2-2 provide the parts outside the CDR3, is EAEVAQSPRYKITEKSQAVAFWCDPISGHATLYWYRQILGQGPELLVQFQDESVVDDSQLPKDRFSAERLKGVDSTLKIQPAELGDSAMYLCASKNSGTNTGELFFGEGSRLTVL.

This chain links TRBV7-3 with TRBJ2-2; possible D gene TRBD1, 5 bases. CDR1 is SGHTA, CDR2 FQGTGA, per germline. The CDR3 sequence is 16 residues long. V was trimmed by 1 base and J by 1 base, leaving 10 bases between them. CDR3 sequence: CASSLKLTGNTGELFF. CDR3 DNA sequence: TGTGCCAGCAGCTTAAAGCTTACAGGGAACACCGGGGAGCTGTTTTTT.

The chain uses TRBV7-9 and TRBJ2-7; TRBD2 is a possible D gene (6 bases). This CDR3 has 14 residues. CDR1 is SEHNR and CDR2 is FQNEAQ in the germline V gene (reference sequence). Trimming removed 3 bases at V and 1 base at J, with 10 bases between. This CDR3 is CASSFAGPSYEQYF. The DNA of the CDR3 is TGTGCCAGCAGCTTCGCGGGACCATCCTACGAGCAGTACTTC.

The V gene is TRBV9, the J gene TRBJ2-2; D might be TRBD1 (6 bases). Germline V gene sequence: CDR1 SGDLS, CDR2 YYNGEE. V was clipped by 3 bases and J by 1 base, with 7 bases between them. This CDR3 has 14 amino acids. CDR3 DNA sequence: TGTGCCAGCAGCGCGGACAGGAACACCGGGGAGCTGTTTTTT. It codes for CASSADRNTGELFF.

This clone appeared a single time. The chain carries TRBV6-4 and TRBJ1-4; TRBD1 is a possible D gene (6 bases). Trimming took off 6 bases at V and 4 bases at J, with 9 bases between the two ends. The germline CDR1 and CDR2 sequences are MRHNA and SNTAGT. This CDR3 is 13 amino acids long. CDR3 protein: CASRHRVNEKLFF. The CDR3 nucleotides read TGTGCCAGCAGACACAGGGTTAATGAAAAACTGTTTTTT.

The chain carries TRBV21-1 and TRBJ2-1; the table's TRBD2 call for D was not verified on the DNA. TRBV21-1 is a known pseudogene. The CDR3 spans 17 residues. Here the CDR3 DNA reads TGTGCCAGCAGCATTCCGACTAGCGGGAGCTCCTACAATGAGCAGTTCTTC. Its translation: CASSIPTSGSSYNEQFF.

V and J are TRBV6-6 and TRBJ2-1; D uncertain. Germline V lookup: CDR1 MNHNY, CDR2 SVGAGI (reference sequence). Trimming took off 0 bases at V and 9 bases at J, with 6 bases between the two ends. The CDR3 totals 12 residues. Written as DNA, the CDR3 is TGTGCCAGCAGTTACTCGATAGCTGAGCAGTTCTTC. Its translation: CASSYSIAEQFF.